This T cell receptor beta chain was identified in a study of blood T cell repertoires in COVID-19. Looking at the study overall: COVID-19 samples from acute and convalescent phases originated in the United States, Italy and Spain. Nucleic acid was either cDNA or gDNA, and it came from T cells, B-cell-depleted T cells, or PBMCs.

In the study's own analysis: For nucleated cells, counts were estimated from reference gene primer amplification. Produced via immunoSEQ multiplex PCR; TCRdb's table is partial and in-frame only. The V and J calls and clone size are taken from that table; D and trimming were inferred from the DNA. The sample carries about 150,000 clones, roughly 77% recorded once. Sequenced: peripheral blood. The TCR was taken from a man aged 55 to 70 with acute or convalescent COVID-19.

Written as DNA, the CDR3 is TGTGCCACCAGCCTTGAGCAGGGGGGACCTTACGAGCAGTACTTC. It specifies CATSLEQGGPYEQYF. The chain couples TRBV15 to TRBJ2-7; TRBD1 is a possible D gene (7 bases). Deletions cut 5 bases from V and 4 bases from J, with 18 bases between. The germline CDR1 and CDR2 sequences are LNHNV and YYDKDF (reference sequence). The CDR3 loop spans 15 amino acids.